The rows below give T cell receptor beta chains drawn from one sample of a study of Graves' ophthalmopathy and Graves' hyperthyroidism. TCRdb redid the calling of the multiplex PCR reads with MiXCR, one entry per CDR3 protein. Among a few hundred thousand distinct CDR3 sequences, about a fifth were seen once, and the ten largest hold around two fifths. Material for sequencing was peripheral blood. These receptors were collected from a woman aged 50 to 60 with Graves' ophthalmopathy. Both conserved end residues are part of each CDR3. Fields, in order: clone size, J gene, V gene, D gene, CDR3 DNA, CDR3 protein. The D gene is left open where the match is weak. Some rows have no size entry. The others give once, few or many, or a class for an expanded clone.

>few|TRBJ1-1|TRBV11-3|NA
TGTGCCAGCAGCTTAGTCGAAATAGGGACGGCCACTGAAGCTTTCTTT
CASSLVEIGTATEAFF
>few|TRBJ2-2|TRBV20-1|NA
TGCAGTGCTAGTTCAGGGATTTCAACCACCGGGGAGCTGTTTTTT
CSASSGISTTGELFF
>many|TRBJ2-7|TRBV27|TRBD2
TGTGCCAGCAGTTCGGGACTAGCGGGAACACGGTACTTC
CASSSGLAGTRYF
>once|TRBJ1-2|TRBV28|NA
TGTGCCAGCACAGGAACAGTGAGGAACTATGGCTACACCTTC
CASTGTVRNYGYTF
>many|TRBJ1-2|TRBV20-1|NA
TGCAGTGCTAGAGAGGGGGGGCGCTCCTATCGCTACACCTTC
CSAREGGRSYRYTF
>many|TRBJ1-3|TRBV6-1|TRBD1
TGTGCCAGCAAAAGCCCACAGGGGTCTGGAAACACCATATATTTT
CASKSPQGSGNTIYF
>NA|TRBJ2-6|TRBV15|NA
TGTGCCACCAGCAGAGCTGGGTCGGGGGCCAACGTCCTGACTTTC
CATSRAGSGANVLTF
>many|TRBJ1-2|TRBV20-1|NA
TGCAGTGCTAGAGATCGTCAACACTATGGCTACACCTTC
CSARDRQHYGYTF
>many|TRBJ1-2|TRBV15|TRBD1
TGTGCCACCAGCAGGACAGGGAACTATGGCTACACCTTC
CATSRTGNYGYTF
>few|TRBJ2-7|TRBV30|NA
TGTGCCTGGAGTCCCCTTAGGCCCCCTTCCTACGAGCAGTACTTC
CAWSPLRPPSYEQYF
>many|TRBJ1-5|TRBV19|NA
TGTGCCAGTAGTACCCCTCGGGGAGGGGTGAGTCAGCCCCAGCATTTT
CASSTPRGGVSQPQHF
>many|TRBJ2-7|TRBV27|TRBD2
TGTGCCAGCAGTTTATCGACTAGCGGGGCCCCCTACGAGCAGTACTTC
CASSLSTSGAPYEQYF
>many|TRBJ2-4|TRBV19|NA
TGTGCCAGCACCGGAGGGAGAGGATACAAAAACATTCAGTACTTC
CASTGGRGYKNIQYF
>many|TRBJ1-2|TRBV28|NA
TGTGCCACCACCAATGGGGACCATGCTTGGGGCTACACCTTC
CATTNGDHAWGYTF
>NA|TRBJ1-2|TRBV15|NA
TGTGCCACCACCTTGCTTGGTAGCTATGGCTACACCTTC
CATTLLGSYGYTF
>many|TRBJ2-7|TRBV29-1|TRBD1
TGCAGCGCCGGTCGGACAGGGGGCTACGAGCAGTACTTC
CSAGRTGGYEQYF
>few|TRBJ2-5|TRBV7-8|NA
TGTGCCTGCAGCTTAGCTAGGGGAGAGTCCCAGTACTTC
CACSLARGESQYF
>NA|TRBJ2-5|TRBV5-1|TRBD2
TGCGCCAGCAGCCAACCCAGCGGGGGGCGAGAAGAGACCCAGTACTTC
CASSQPSGGREETQYF
>many|TRBJ2-4|TRBV7-8|NA
TGTGCCAGCAGCTATCGGGGCTCGTTCGGTGGAGCCAAAAACATTCAGTACTTC
CASSYRGSFGGAKNIQYF
>few|TRBJ2-5|TRBV18|NA
TGTGCCAGCTCACCAGGTTTGGGACAAAGCAAAGAAGGGACGGAGACCCAGTACTTC
CASSPGLGQSKEGTETQYF
>few|TRBJ1-1|TRBV11-1|NA
TGTGCCAGCAGCTTAGGGGATCGGGTGTCCGGCACTGAAGCTTTCTTT
CASSLGDRVSGTEAFF
>many|TRBJ2-7|TRBV5-1|TRBD1
TGCGCCAGCAGCTTCGACCATGGGACAGAAGTCTCCTACGAGCAGTACTTC
CASSFDHGTEVSYEQYF